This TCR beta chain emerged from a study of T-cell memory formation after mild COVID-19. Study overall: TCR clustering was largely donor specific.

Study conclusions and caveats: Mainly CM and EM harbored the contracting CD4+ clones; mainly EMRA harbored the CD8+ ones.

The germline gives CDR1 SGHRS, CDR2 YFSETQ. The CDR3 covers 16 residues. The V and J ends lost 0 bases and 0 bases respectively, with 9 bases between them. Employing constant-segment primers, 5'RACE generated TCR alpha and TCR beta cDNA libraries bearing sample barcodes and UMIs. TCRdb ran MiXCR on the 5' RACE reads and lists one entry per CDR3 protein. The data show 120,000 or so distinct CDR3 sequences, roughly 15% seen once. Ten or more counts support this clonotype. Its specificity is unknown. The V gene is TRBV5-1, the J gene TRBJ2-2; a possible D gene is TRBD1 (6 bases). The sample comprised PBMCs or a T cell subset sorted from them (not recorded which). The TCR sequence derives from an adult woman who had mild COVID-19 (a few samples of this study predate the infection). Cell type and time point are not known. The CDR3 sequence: CASSLVGGSNTGELFF. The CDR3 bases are TGCGCCAGCAGCTTGGTTGGGGGCTCGAACACCGGGGAGCTGTTTTTT.